Listed below are T cell receptor beta chains from one sample, sequenced in a study of blood T cell repertoires in COVID-19. The data were produced by immunoSEQ multiplex PCR, yet TCRdb's version contains in-frame clones alone and is incomplete. The data hold hundreds of thousands of clones, with roughly 87% observed a single time. The specimen sequenced was PBMCs or T cells enriched from blood (not recorded which). These receptors were obtained from a woman in her 30s who had recovered from COVID-19. Each CDR3 is given with its conserved first and last residue. The order of the fields is clone size, CDR3 length, V gene, J gene, D gene, CDR3 protein, CDR3 DNA. D genes are given only for firm matches. Clone size is shown for a subset of rows, as once, few, many or a class of expanded clone.

>NA|16|TRBV5-1|TRBJ2-7|NA
CASSSPGKGATYEQYF
TGCGCCAGCAGCTCCCCGGGTAAAGGGGCCACCTACGAGCAGTACTTC
>NA|14|TRBV9|TRBJ2-3|NA
CASSVRQATDTQYF
TGTGCCAGCAGCGTAAGGCAGGCCACAGATACGCAGTATTTT
>few|16|TRBV27|TRBJ2-1|TRBD2
CASSFLAGDSYNEQFF
TGTGCCAGCAGTTTCCTTGCGGGGGATTCCTACAATGAGCAGTTCTTC
>NA|14|TRBV11-1|TRBJ1-1|TRBD1
CASSLFSGGTEAFF
TGTGCCAGCAGCTTATTTTCAGGGGGAACTGAAGCTTTCTTT
>once|15|TRBV9|TRBJ1-1|NA
CASSVADRLNTEAFF
TGTGCCAGCAGCGTAGCAGACAGGCTGAACACTGAAGCTTTCTTT
>NA|14|TRBV19|TRBJ2-5|NA
CASSIDSRGETQYF
TGTGCCAGTAGTATAGACAGCCGGGGGGAGACCCAGTACTTC
>NA|12|TRBV12-5|TRBJ2-1|TRBD2
CASGFGGGEQFF
TGTGCTAGTGGTTTTGGCGGGGGTGAGCAGTTCTTC
>NA|16|TRBV13|TRBJ2-1|TRBD2
CASNRGLAGSYNEQFF
TGTGCCAGCAACAGGGGACTAGCGGGCTCCTACAATGAGCAGTTCTTC
>NA|13|TRBV2|TRBJ2-7|NA
CASSSQTRGEQYF
TGTGCCAGCAGTTCGCAGACCCGGGGCGAGCAGTACTTC
>NA|16|TRBV28|TRBJ2-2|TRBD1
CASSPPGQGNTGELFF
TGTGCCAGCAGTCCACCGGGACAGGGGAACACCGGGGAGCTGTTTTTT